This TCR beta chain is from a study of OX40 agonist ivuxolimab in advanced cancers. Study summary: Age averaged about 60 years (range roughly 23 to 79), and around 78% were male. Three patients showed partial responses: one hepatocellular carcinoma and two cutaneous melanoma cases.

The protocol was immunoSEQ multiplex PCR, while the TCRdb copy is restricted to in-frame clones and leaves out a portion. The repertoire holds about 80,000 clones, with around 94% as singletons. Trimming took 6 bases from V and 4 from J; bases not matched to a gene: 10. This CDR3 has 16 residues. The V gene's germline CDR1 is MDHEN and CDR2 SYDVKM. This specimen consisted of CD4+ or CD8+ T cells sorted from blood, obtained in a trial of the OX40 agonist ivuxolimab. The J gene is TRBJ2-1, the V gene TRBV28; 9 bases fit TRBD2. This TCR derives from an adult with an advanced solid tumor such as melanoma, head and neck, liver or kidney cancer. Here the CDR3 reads CASSAGLAKSYNEQFF. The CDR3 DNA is TGTGCCAGCAGCGCGGGACTAGCTAAATCATACAATGAGCAGTTCTTC.